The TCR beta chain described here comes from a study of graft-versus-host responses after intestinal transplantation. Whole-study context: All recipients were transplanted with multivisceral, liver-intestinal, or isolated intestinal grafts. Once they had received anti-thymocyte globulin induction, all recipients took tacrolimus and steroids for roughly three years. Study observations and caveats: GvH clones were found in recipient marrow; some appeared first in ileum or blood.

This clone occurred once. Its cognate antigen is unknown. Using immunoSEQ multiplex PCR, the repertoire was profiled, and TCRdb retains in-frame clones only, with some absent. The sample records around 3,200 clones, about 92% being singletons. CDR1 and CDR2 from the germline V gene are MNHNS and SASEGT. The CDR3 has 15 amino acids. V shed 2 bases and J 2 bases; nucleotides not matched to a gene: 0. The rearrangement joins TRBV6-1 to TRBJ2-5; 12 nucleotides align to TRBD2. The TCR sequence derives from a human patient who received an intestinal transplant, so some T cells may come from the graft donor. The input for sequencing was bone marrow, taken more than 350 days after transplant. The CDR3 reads CASSELAGGQETQYF. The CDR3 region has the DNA TGTGCCAGCAGTGAACTAGCGGGGGGGCAAGAGACCCAGTACTTC.